Listed below are T cell receptor beta chains from one sample, sequenced in a study of neurological immune-mediated disorders. TCRdb re-derived calls from the 5' RACE reads in MiXCR, one entry per CDR3 protein. The sample lists tens of thousands of distinct CDR3 sequences; roughly 9.5% were seen once. The sequenced material came from PBMCs. Receptor source: a man in his fifties or sixties in good health. Each CDR3 is given with its conserved first and last residue. Each record gives: CDR3 protein, CDR3 DNA, V gene, J gene, D gene, clone size. D genes are given only for firm matches. A row's size may be missing; if present it is once, few, many or a size class.

CDR3: CASSPQGIPYNEQFF; DNA: TGTGCCAGCAGTCCCCAGGGGATCCCCTACAATGAGCAGTTCTTC; V: TRBV7-2; J: TRBJ2-1; D: NA; size: many
CDR3: CASSRDRGREKLFF; DNA: TGTGCCAGCAGCCGGGACAGGGGGCGGGAAAAACTGTTTTTT; V: TRBV7-2; J: TRBJ1-4; D: TRBD1; size: many
CDR3: CASSFHGEGAGETQYF; DNA: TGTGCCAGCAGCTTCCATGGGGAGGGGGCAGGGGAGACCCAGTACTTC; V: TRBV11-2; J: TRBJ2-5; D: NA; size: many
CDR3: CASSSEGQGGDTQYF; DNA: TGTGCCAGCAGCTCCGAGGGACAGGGCGGAGATACGCAGTATTTT; V: TRBV7-3; J: TRBJ2-3; D: TRBD1; size: many
CDR3: CASSLGNNYGYTF; DNA: TGTGCCAGCAGTTTAGGGAATAACTATGGCTACACCTTC; V: TRBV28; J: TRBJ1-2; D: NA; size: many
CDR3: CASSFQGPMNTEAFF; DNA: TGTGCCAGCAGTTTTCAAGGACCTATGAACACTGAAGCTTTCTTT; V: TRBV12-3/TRBV12-4; J: TRBJ1-1; D: NA; size: many
CDR3: CASSYSDRGSDEQYF; DNA: TGTGCCAGCAGTTATTCAGACAGGGGGTCGGACGAGCAGTACTTC; V: TRBV6-5; J: TRBJ2-7; D: TRBD1; size: many
CDR3: CASSPRQGVPHEQYF; DNA: TGCGCCAGCAGCCCTAGACAGGGAGTCCCCCACGAGCAGTACTTC; V: TRBV5-1; J: TRBJ2-7; D: TRBD1; size: NA
CDR3: CASSSGLVGGELFF; DNA: TGTGCCAGCAGCTCGGGACTAGTTGGTGGGGAGCTGTTTTTT; V: TRBV7-7; J: TRBJ2-2; D: TRBD2; size: many
CDR3: CASSERVREAFF; DNA: TGTGCCAGCAGTGAACGCGTGAGGGAAGCTTTCTTT; V: TRBV6-1; J: TRBJ1-1; D: NA; size: NA
CDR3: CASSPHSHEQYF; DNA: TGTGCCAGCAGTCCCCATTCGCACGAGCAGTACTTC; V: TRBV6-6; J: TRBJ2-7; D: NA; size: many
CDR3: CASSRAGGRTLVTGELFF; DNA: TGTGCCAGCAGCCGAGCGGGGGGCCGTACCTTGGTCACCGGGGAGCTGTTTTTT; V: TRBV9; J: TRBJ2-2; D: TRBD2; size: many
CDR3: CSVREQSSGANVLTF; DNA: TGCAGCGTTCGCGAACAGAGCTCTGGGGCCAACGTCCTGACTTTC; V: TRBV29-1; J: TRBJ2-6; D: NA; size: many